This T cell receptor (beta chain) was sequenced in a study of blood T cell repertoires in COVID-19. Study context: The United States, Italy and Spain provided the acute and convalescent COVID-19 samples. From T cells, B-cell-depleted T cells, or PBMCs came the material, which was cDNA or gDNA.

The germline gives CDR1 SGHTA, CDR2 FQGNSA. Trimming cost V 5 bases and J 6 bases, with 8 bases left between them. The CDR3 totals 11 residues. Repertoires were generated with immunoSEQ multiplex PCR, while TCRdb's copy carries only in-frame clones and drops some. Among around 160,000 clones, over 70% were seen once, and the ten largest hold roughly 3.4%. The study drew participants aged about 18 to 89 years from approximately 23 US areas. Clinical history as reported by participants underpinned cohort assignment. Sequenced input: PBMCs or T cells enriched from blood (not recorded which). The V call is TRBV7-2, the J call TRBJ2-7; D remains unclear. The receptor was derived from a woman in her sixties who had recovered from COVID-19. CDR3 sequence: CASSRNSEQYF. The CDR3 region has the DNA TGTGCCAGCAGCAGAAACAGCGAGCAGTACTTC.